The clone carrying this TCR beta chain has a handful of counts. Authors' data handling: Amplification from reference gene primers served as the basis for estimated nucleated cell counts. Only in-frame clones appear in the TCRdb table, and some are missing; sequencing was by immunoSEQ multiplex PCR. V and J calls and clone size are as listed in that table; D and trimming were resolved from the DNA. The profile shows approximately 240,000 clones, 80% to 85% of them singletons. The data belong to a study of blood T cell repertoires in COVID-19. Sequenced sample: peripheral blood. This receptor was identified in a woman aged 60-70 years who had recovered from COVID-19.

The CDR3 is CASSQPRQGLGNSPLHF. The CDR3 DNA is TGCGCCAGCAGCCAACCAAGACAGGGCTTGGGGAATTCACCCCTCCACTTT. V and J are TRBV4-1 and TRBJ1-6, with 7 bases that match TRBD1. V shed 2 bases and J 7 bases; nucleotides not matched to a gene: 11. This CDR3 has 17 residues. From germline, CDR1 is MGHRA and CDR2 YSYEKL.